One and the same sample provided the 13 T cell receptor beta chains below, sequenced in a study of OX40 agonist ivuxolimab in advanced cancers. Repertoires were generated with immunoSEQ multiplex PCR, while TCRdb's copy carries only in-frame clones and drops some. In the table there are tens of thousands of clones, about 88% of which are singletons. This material consisted of CD4+ or CD8+ T cells sorted from blood, taken in a trial of the OX40 agonist ivuxolimab. These receptors were collected from an adult with an advanced solid tumor such as melanoma, head and neck, liver or kidney cancer.

The chain combines TRBV9 with TRBJ2-7, with unresolved D. Germline loops: CDR1 SGDLS, CDR2 YYNGEE. The CDR3 covers 15 residues. V was shortened by 4 bases and J by 6 bases, with 20 bases between the two germline ends. Written as DNA, the CDR3 is TGTGCCAGCAGCCCCGGTATACAGCCCGACCCCGAGCAGTACTTC. This sequence encodes CASSPGIQPDPEQYF.

This chain links TRBV18 with TRBJ2-7, with D uncertain. CDR1 and CDR2 (germline): KGHSH, LQKENI. This CDR3 region has 16 residues. The V gene lost 0 bases and the J gene lost 2 bases, with 14 bases spanning the gap. Here the CDR3 reads CASSPPVHRVPYEQYF. The CDR3, as DNA: TGTGCCAGCTCACCACCAGTACATAGGGTCCCCTACGAGCAGTACTTC. The entire variable domain, with the rest obtained from reference TRBV18 and TRBJ2-7, is as follows: NAGVMQNPRHLVRRRGQEARLRCSPMKGHSHVYWYRQLPEEGLKFMVYLQKENIIDESGMPKERFSAEFPKEGPSILRIQQVVRGDSAAYFCASSPPVHRVPYEQYFGPGTRLTVT.

This chain joins TRBV5-1 and TRBJ2-7; D not certain. V was shortened by 2 bases and J by 6 bases, with 9 bases between the two germline ends. The CDR3 is made up of 12 amino acids. Germline loops: CDR1 SGHRS, CDR2 YFSETQ. The CDR3 loop reads CASSFWSGEQYF. The DNA for the CDR3 is TGCGCCAGCAGCTTTTGGAGTGGCGAGCAGTACTTC.

V gene TRBV19 combines with J gene TRBJ1-2; D unclear. Per the germline V gene, CDR1 is LNHDA and CDR2 is SQIVND (reference sequence). Trimming pared 3 bases from V and 4 bases from J, leaving 12 bases between. This CDR3 spans 14 amino acids. CDR3 protein: CASSIFNGLYGYTF. CDR3 coding DNA: TGTGCCAGTAGTATTTTTAACGGGCTCTATGGCTACACCTTC.

V and J are TRBV29-1 and TRBJ1-2, with a possible D match to TRBD1 (5 bases). V dropped 6 bases and J dropped 10 bases, with 24 bases sitting between them. From germline, CDR1 is SQVTM and CDR2 ANQGSEA. The CDR3 loop spans 14 amino acids. In DNA form, the CDR3 reads TGCAGCGTCCTAGCCCCCGGGGCCTTATACTTCTACACCTTC. Protein sequence: CSVLAPGALYFYTF.

In the case of this clone: The sample contains more than one DNA sequence encoding this CDR3. The rearrangement joins TRBV11-3 to TRBJ1-1, with D perhaps matching TRBD1 (6 bases). The CDR3 has 15 amino acids. CDR1 and CDR2 (germline): SGHNT, YENEEA. The germline V and J ends were trimmed by 3 bases and 0 bases, with 11 bases remaining between them. The CDR3 here is CASSLGGDMNTEAFF. CDR3 DNA: TGTGCCAGCAGCTTGGGGGGGGACATGAACACTGAAGCTTTCTTT.

This clone was counted a few times. The V call is TRBV9, the J call TRBJ1-1, with D perhaps TRBD1 (6 bases). This CDR3 is 15 amino acids long. Trimming pared 4 bases from V and 2 bases from J, leaving 15 bases between. Per germline, CDR1 SGDLS and CDR2 YYNGEE. CDR3 in amino acids: CASSRISGTNTEAFF. Here the CDR3 DNA reads TGTGCCAGCAGCAGGATCTCCGGGACAAACACTGAAGCTTTCTTT.

The chain recombines TRBV6-5 with TRBJ1-2; possibly TRBD1 for D (5 bases). Per the germline V gene, CDR1 is MNHEY and CDR2 is SVGAGI. V was trimmed by 7 bases and J by 4 bases, leaving 10 bases between them. The CDR3 consists of 12 residues. CDR3 amino acids: CASTSGVYGYTF. The CDR3 DNA reads as TGTGCCAGCACCTCGGGGGTCTATGGCTACACCTTC.

J is TRBJ1-1 and V is TRBV6-1; D may be TRBD1 (6 bases). The CDR3 runs to 12 residues. Germline V gives CDR1 MNHNS, CDR2 SASEGT. Trimming took 4 bases from V and 8 from J, leaving 11 bases between them. The CDR3 DNA reads TGTGCCAGCAGTGTGCAGGGGTTAGAAGCTTTCTTT. This gives the protein CASSVQGLEAFF.

The J gene is TRBJ1-5, the V gene TRBV29-1, with 7 bases aligning to TRBD1. The CDR3 runs to 15 residues. Per germline, CDR1 SQVTM and CDR2 ANQGSEA. Losses at the gene ends were 5 bases for V and 4 bases for J; bases not matched to a gene: 11. CDR3 sequence reads: CSVTTGDWANQPQHF. In DNA form, the CDR3 reads TGCAGCGTTACCACAGGGGATTGGGCAAATCAGCCCCAGCATTTT.

This rearrangement joins TRBV11-1 to TRBJ1-1; no clear D gene. Germline loops: CDR1 SGHAT, CDR2 FQDESV (reference sequence). The CDR3 totals 14 residues. V dropped 5 bases and J dropped 3 bases, with 13 bases sitting between them. CDR3 protein: CASSPYGRYTEAFF. For the CDR3, the DNA is TGTGCCAGCAGCCCCTATGGACGATACACTGAAGCTTTCTTT.

This clone was detected only a few times. V gene TRBV29-1 combines with J gene TRBJ1-5; a weak D match, TRBD1 (6 bases). This CDR3 region has 17 residues. V lost 3 bases, J lost 0 bases, and 18 bases lay in between. Germline V gene sequence: CDR1 SQVTM, CDR2 ANQGSEA. This chain's CDR3 is CSVDRDTLFNSNQPQHF. The CDR3 DNA sequence: TGCAGCGTTGATAGGGACACTCTCTTCAATAGCAATCAGCCCCAGCATTTT.

The chain recombines TRBV11-3 with TRBJ1-1; the match to TRBD1 covers 7 bases. V was clipped by 5 bases and J by 5 bases; unmatched bases: 8. The CDR3 runs 14 residues. Germline assignment: CDR1 SGHNT and CDR2 YENEEA. Written as DNA, the CDR3 is TGTGCCAGCAGCAGACAGGGATCTAGTACTGAAGCTTTCTTT. This translates into CASSRQGSSTEAFF. Full variable domain (outside the CDR3, taken from reference TRBV11-3 and TRBJ1-1): EAGVVQSPRYKIIEKKQPVAFWCNPISGHNTLYWYLQNLGQGPELLIRYENEEAVDDSQLPKDRFSAERLKGVDSTLKIQPAELGDSAVYLCASSRQGSSTEAFFGQGTRLTVV.